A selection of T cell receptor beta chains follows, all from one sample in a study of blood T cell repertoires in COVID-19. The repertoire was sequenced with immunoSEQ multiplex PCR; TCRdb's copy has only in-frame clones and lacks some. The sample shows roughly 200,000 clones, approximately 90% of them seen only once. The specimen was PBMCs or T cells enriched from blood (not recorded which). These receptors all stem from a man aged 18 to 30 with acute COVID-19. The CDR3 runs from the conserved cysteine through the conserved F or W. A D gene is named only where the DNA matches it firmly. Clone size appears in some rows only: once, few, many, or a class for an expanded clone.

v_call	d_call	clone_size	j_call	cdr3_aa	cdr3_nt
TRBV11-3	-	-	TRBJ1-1	CASSLEVAGVEAFF	TGTGCCAGCAGCTTAGAGGTGGCGGGGGTAGAAGCTTTCTTT
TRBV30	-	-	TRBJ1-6	CAWTPGRLYNSPLHF	TGTGCCTGGACACCCGGTCGCCTGTATAATTCACCCCTCCACTTT
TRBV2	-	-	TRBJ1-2	CASITPRAGLYGYTF	TGTGCCAGCATTACCCCCAGGGCTGGGCTATATGGCTACACCTTC
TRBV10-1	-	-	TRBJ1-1	CASSESQDTEAFF	TGCGCCAGCAGTGAGTCGCAGGACACTGAAGCTTTCTTT
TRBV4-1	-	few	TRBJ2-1	CASSQGLGYNEQFF	TGCGCCAGCAGCCAAGGACTAGGATACAATGAGCAGTTCTTC
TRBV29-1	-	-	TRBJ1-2	CSVDSDRSYGYTF	TGCAGCGTTGATAGTGACAGGAGTTATGGCTACACCTTC
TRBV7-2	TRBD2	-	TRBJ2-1	CASSYAGGNNEQFF	TGTGCCAGCAGCTACGCGGGAGGGAACAATGAGCAGTTCTTC
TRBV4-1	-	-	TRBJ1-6	CASSHIDSPLHF	TGCGCCAGCAGCCACATAGATTCACCCCTCCACTTT
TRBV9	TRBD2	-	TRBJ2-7	CASSVEASGSSYEQYF	TGTGCCAGCAGCGTAGAGGCTAGCGGGAGTTCCTACGAGCAGTACTTC
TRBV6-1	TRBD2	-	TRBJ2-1	CASSGTSGGSYNEQFF	TGTGCCAGCAGTGGAACTAGCGGAGGCTCCTACAATGAGCAGTTCTTC
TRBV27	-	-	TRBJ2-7	CASSPRTFHEQYF	TGTGCCAGCAGTCCTCGGACTTTCCACGAGCAGTACTTC
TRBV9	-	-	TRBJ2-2	CASSDTNTGELFF	TGTGCCAGCAGCGATACTAACACCGGGGAGCTGTTTTTT
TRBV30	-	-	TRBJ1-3	CAWTGHSGNTIYF	TGTGCCTGGACAGGCCACTCTGGAAACACCATATATTTT
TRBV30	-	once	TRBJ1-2	CAWSVLSTNPGGYTF	TGTGCCTGGAGTGTGCTCAGCACCAATCCGGGTGGCTACACCTTC
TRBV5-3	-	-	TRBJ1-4	CARIHGGGNEKLFF	TGTGCCAGAATCCATGGTGGAGGTAATGAAAAACTGTTTTTT
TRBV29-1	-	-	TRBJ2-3	CSVDQTSTDTQYF	TGCAGCGTTGATCAGACTAGCACAGATACGCAGTATTTT
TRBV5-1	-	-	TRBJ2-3	CASSLVAGQTTDTQYF	TGCGCCAGCTCGTTAGTAGCGGGACAGACCACAGATACGCAGTATTTT
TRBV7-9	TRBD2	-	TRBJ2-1	CASSYSGSKTDEQFF	TGTGCCAGCAGCTATAGCGGGAGTAAAACGGATGAGCAGTTCTTC
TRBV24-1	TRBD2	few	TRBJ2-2	CATSDLVGTSGRNQVTGELFF	TGTGCCACCAGTGATTTGGTTGGGACTAGCGGGAGGAATCAAGTGACCGGGGAGCTGTTTTTT
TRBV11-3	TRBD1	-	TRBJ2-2	CASRALQGSGELFF	TGTGCCAGCAGGGCGTTACAGGGGTCCGGGGAGCTGTTTTTT
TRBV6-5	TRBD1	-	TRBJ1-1	CASSYRTGSTEAFF	TGTGCCAGCAGTTACCGGACAGGGAGCACTGAAGCTTTCTTT
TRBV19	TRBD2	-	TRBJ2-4	CASSTTGNSGGGAKNIQYF	TGTGCCAGTAGTACTACGGGAAATAGCGGGGGCGGTGCCAAAAACATTCAGTACTTC
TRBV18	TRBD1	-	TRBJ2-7	CASSSNRDSRF	TGTGCCAGCTCATCTAACCGGGACAGTCGCTTC
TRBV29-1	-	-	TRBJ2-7	CSVALRLANYEQYF	TGCAGCGTTGCTCTGCGGCTAGCGAACTACGAGCAGTACTTC
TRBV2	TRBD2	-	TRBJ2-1	CASSPGLAANEQFF	TGTGCCAGCAGTCCGGGACTAGCTGCTAATGAGCAGTTCTTC
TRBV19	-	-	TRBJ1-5	CASRPDLGQFGPYSNQPQHF	TGTGCCAGTAGGCCCGATCTTGGACAATTTGGACCCTATAGCAATCAGCCCCAGCATTTT
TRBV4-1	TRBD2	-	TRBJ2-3	CASSRGGLVERTDTQYF	TGCGCCAGCAGCCGGGGGGGACTAGTCGAACGCACAGATACGCAGTATTTT
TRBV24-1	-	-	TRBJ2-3	CATSDFASTSTDTQYF	TGTGCCACCAGTGATTTTGCTAGCACAAGCACAGATACGCAGTATTTT
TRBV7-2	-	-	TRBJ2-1	CASSSPDFYNEQFF	TGTGCCAGCAGTTCCCCGGACTTTTACAATGAGCAGTTCTTC
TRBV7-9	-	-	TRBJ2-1	CASSLVGAEYDEQFF	TGTGCCAGCAGCCTAGTGGGAGCCGAGTACGATGAGCAGTTCTTC
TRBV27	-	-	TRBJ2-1	CASSFSKNNEQFF	TGTGCCAGCAGTTTTAGTAAGAACAATGAGCAGTTCTTC
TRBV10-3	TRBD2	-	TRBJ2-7	CAIGYTGTSGSYEQYF	TGTGCCATCGGCTATACCGGGACTAGCGGATCCTACGAGCAGTACTTC
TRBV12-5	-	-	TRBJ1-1	CASGLEDTFEAFF	TGTGCTAGTGGTTTGGAAGACACCTTCGAGGCTTTCTTT
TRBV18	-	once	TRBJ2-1	CASSPGGLGEQFF	TGTGCCAGCTCACCAGGAGGGTTGGGTGAGCAGTTCTTC
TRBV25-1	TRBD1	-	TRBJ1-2	CASSPGQGTYGYTF	TGTGCCAGCAGTCCGGGACAGGGGACCTATGGCTACACCTTC
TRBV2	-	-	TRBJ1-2	CASSEGLGAGGYGYTF	TGTGCCAGCAGTGAAGGCCTGGGAGCAGGCGGCTATGGCTACACCTTC
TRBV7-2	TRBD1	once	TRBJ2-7	CASSWAGGKYEQYF	TGTGCCAGCAGCTGGGCAGGGGGCAAGTACGAGCAGTACTTC
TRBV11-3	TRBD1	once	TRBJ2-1	CASSPDGQGVVNEQFF	TGTGCCAGCAGCCCGGATGGACAGGGGGTCGTCAATGAGCAGTTCTTC
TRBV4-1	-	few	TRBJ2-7	CASSQVMGAISYEQYF	TGCGCCAGCAGCCAAGTCATGGGGGCGATCTCCTACGAGCAGTACTTC
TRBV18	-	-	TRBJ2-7	CASSPEGISYEQYF	TGTGCCAGCTCACCAGAGGGTATCTCCTACGAGCAGTACTTC
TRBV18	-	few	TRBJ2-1	CASSSGGIGDNEQFF	TGTGCCAGCTCATCTGGGGGCATTGGGGACAATGAGCAGTTCTTC
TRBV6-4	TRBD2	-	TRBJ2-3	CASAETSGSTDTQYF	TGTGCCAGCGCCGAGACTAGCGGGAGCACAGATACGCAGTATTTT
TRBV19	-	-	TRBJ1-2	CASRGMDGQSGGGYTF	TGTGCCAGTAGGGGGATGGACGGCCAAAGTGGAGGAGGCTACACCTTC
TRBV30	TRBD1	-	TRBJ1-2	CAWSSRAGGDYGYTF	TGTGCCTGGAGTTCTCGGGCAGGGGGCGACTATGGCTACACCTTC
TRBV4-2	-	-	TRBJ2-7	CASSQEQGLRYEQYF	TGTGCCAGCAGCCAAGAGCAGGGGCTGAGGTACGAGCAGTACTTC
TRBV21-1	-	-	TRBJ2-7	CASSKRQGWSYEQYF	TGTGCCAGCAGCAAGCGACAGGGTTGGTCCTACGAGCAGTACTTC
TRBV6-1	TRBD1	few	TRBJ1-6	CASSEGQGASPLHF	TGTGCCAGCAGCGAAGGACAGGGGGCTTCACCCCTCCACTTT
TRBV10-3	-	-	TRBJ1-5	CAISGGPQYQPQHF	TGTGCCATCAGTGGAGGCCCCCAGTATCAGCCCCAGCATTTT
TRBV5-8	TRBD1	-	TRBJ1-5	CASSLYRGNQPQHF	TGTGCCAGCAGCCTATACAGGGGGAATCAGCCCCAGCATTTT
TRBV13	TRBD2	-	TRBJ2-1	CASSSGTSLNEQFF	TGTGCCAGCAGCTCGGGGACTAGTCTGAATGAGCAGTTCTTC
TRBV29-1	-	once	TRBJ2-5	CSVGRGTRQETQYF	TGCAGCGTTGGAAGAGGCACCCGTCAAGAGACCCAGTACTTC
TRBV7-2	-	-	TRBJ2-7	CASSLMGGGYEQYF	TGTGCCAGCAGCTTAATGGGAGGAGGCTACGAGCAGTACTTC
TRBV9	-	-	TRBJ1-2	CASSVAETPNYGYTF	TGTGCCAGCAGCGTAGCGGAGACTCCTAACTATGGCTACACCTTC
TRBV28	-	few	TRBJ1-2	CASSYRAGYTF	TGTGCCAGCAGTTACAGGGCTGGCTACACCTTC
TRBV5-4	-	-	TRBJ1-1	CASRGRDTEAFF	TGTGCCAGCAGAGGGAGAGACACTGAAGCTTTCTTT
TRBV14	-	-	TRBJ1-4	CASSQSPGKLFF	TGTGCCAGCAGCCAAAGCCCGGGAAAACTGTTTTTT
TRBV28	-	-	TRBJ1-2	CASARVDYGYTF	TGTGCCAGCGCCCGGGTGGACTATGGCTACACCTTC
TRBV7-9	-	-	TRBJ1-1	CASSVRGLTEAFF	TGTGCCAGCAGCGTCAGGGGTTTGACTGAAGCTTTCTTT
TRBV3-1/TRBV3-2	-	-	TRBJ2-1	CASSLAKEYNEQFF	TGTGCCAGCAGCCTAGCTAAGGAATACAATGAGCAGTTCTTC
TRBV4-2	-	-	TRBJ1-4	CASSQRRGGEEKLFF	TGTGCCAGCAGCCAGAGGAGGGGAGGGGAGGAAAAACTGTTTTTT